A single sample is the source of the 13 T cell receptor beta chains below, sequenced in a study of T-cell reconstitution after alpha-beta-depleted transplantation in children. TCRbeta library preparation incorporated unique molecular identifiers. One entry per CDR3 protein, called by TCRdb with MiXCR from the PCR reads. Of about 980,000 distinct CDR3 sequences in the sample, under 30% were seen once. The source material was PBMCs, mostly from graft donor cells, sampled 360 days after TCRalphabeta/CD19-depleted stem cell transplant. The receptor set was obtained from a boy younger than two who had a stem cell transplant for SCID, so the T cells may come from the graft donor.

This clonotype was counted many times. The chain has TRBV28 and TRBJ2-2, with D maybe TRBD1 (5 bases). The CDR3 is made up of 18 amino acids. V shed 3 bases and J shed 6 bases, with 23 bases lying between them. Germline loops: CDR1 MDHEN, CDR2 SYDVKM. CDR3 in amino acids: CASSFGALFTRVPGELFF. In nucleotides, the CDR3 is TGTGCCAGCAGTTTTGGGGCCCTTTTCACCCGAGTACCCGGGGAGCTGTTTTTT.

The V and J genes are TRBV5-1 and TRBJ2-1; D not certain. Germline-derived CDR1 and CDR2 are SGHRS and YFSETQ. This CDR3 contains 11 residues. The V end lost 4 bases, the J end lost 7 bases, and 6 bases lay between the germline ends. This chain's CDR3 is CASSKLNEQFF. The CDR3 DNA reads TGCGCCAGCAGCAAATTGAATGAGCAGTTCTTC.

The chain links TRBV10-3 to TRBJ2-5; TRBD2 matches at 9 bases. The V segment lost 11 bases and the J segment 2 bases; nucleotides outside the gene matches: 18. Germline loops: CDR1 ENHRY, CDR2 SYGVKD. This CDR3 contains 17 residues. CDR3 sequence reads: CAPKALGVAGDQETQYF. CDR3 in DNA: TGTGCCCCCAAGGCCCTTGGGGTAGCGGGGGATCAAGAGACCCAGTACTTC.

This clonotype was counted between two and nine times. This chain links TRBV20-1 with TRBJ2-7; 7 bases line up with TRBD2. Germline assignment: CDR1 DFQATT and CDR2 SNEGSKA (reference sequence). J lost 4 bases, V lost 6 bases, and 12 bases had no gene match. The CDR3 is 14 residues long. CDR3: CSAGGGRGRYEQYF. The CDR3 DNA follows: TGCAGTGCCGGCGGTGGGCGGGGGAGGTACGAGCAGTACTTC.

This clonotype came up a few times. The chain carries TRBV29-1 and TRBJ2-1; 8 nucleotides match TRBD1. V gave up 0 bases and J gave up 2 bases; unmatched junction bases: 6. The CDR3 spans 16 residues. In germline, CDR1 is SQVTM, CDR2 ANQGSEA. The DNA for the CDR3 is TGCAGCGTTGAAGATCTTAGGGACAGGCCCTACAATGAGCAGTTCTTC. Residues: CSVEDLRDRPYNEQFF.

This chain links TRBV5-1 with TRBJ1-4; maybe TRBD1 (5 bases). This CDR3 comprises 14 residues. Deletions cut 0 bases from V and 16 bases from J, with 19 bases between. Germline CDR1 is SGHRS and CDR2 is YFSETQ. The CDR3 loop is CASSLELSPGDGFF. The CDR3 bases are TGCGCCAGCAGCTTGGAGCTGAGTCCGGGGGACGGGTTTTTT.

In its sample, this clonotype was seen a few times. The chain combines TRBV2 with TRBJ2-3; 12 nucleotides match TRBD2. CDR3 length: 15 amino acids. J was trimmed by 5 bases and V by 4 bases; bases with no gene match: 4. CDR1 SNHLY and CDR2 FYNNEI come from the germline V gene. The CDR3 spells CASSVLAGGQDTQYF. CDR3 nucleotides: TGTGCCAGCAGTGTGCTAGCGGGGGGGCAAGATACGCAGTATTTT.

V usage is TRBV9 and J usage is TRBJ2-7; 9 bases are a match to TRBD2. The germline CDR1 and CDR2 sequences are SGDLS and YYNGEE. The CDR3 loop spans 15 amino acids. V gave up 0 bases and J gave up 5 bases; unmatched junction bases: 6. CDR3 residues: CASSVGLGLANEQYF. CDR3 in DNA: TGTGCCAGCAGCGTAGGGTTGGGACTAGCCAACGAGCAGTACTTC.

The chain couples TRBV28 to TRBJ1-2, with TRBD1 matching 8 bases. Unmatched junction bases numbered 8, after V lost 5 bases and J lost 6 bases. CDR1 is MDHEN and CDR2 is SYDVKM in the germline V gene. This CDR3 is 14 amino acids long. The CDR3 is CASSLTGGWDGYTF. The CDR3 DNA reads TGTGCCAGCAGTCTTACAGGGGGATGGGATGGCTACACCTTC.

The chain employs TRBV2 and TRBJ2-3, with a weak D call TRBD1 (5 bases). Germline lookup yields CDR1 SNHLY and CDR2 FYNNEI. The length of the CDR3 is 18 residues. The V and J ends lost 3 bases and 3 bases respectively, with 22 bases between them. DNA of the CDR3: TGTGCCAGCAGTGATGCCTTCCACAGGCGACAGAAGACAGATACGCAGTATTTT. It encodes CASSDAFHRRQKTDTQYF.

This clonotype has a handful of counts. V usage is TRBV29-1 and J usage is TRBJ2-7; no clear D gene. CDR3 length equals 13 residues. Between the trimmed V and J ends, which lost 4 bases and 3 bases, there was a span of 13 bases. Germline lookup yields CDR1 SQVTM and CDR2 ANQGSEA. CDR3 region: CSVGVGGNYEQYF. The CDR3 DNA sequence: TGCAGCGTTGGGGTTGGCGGTAACTACGAGCAGTACTTC.

This clonotype has just a few counts. The chain employs TRBV15 and TRBJ2-3; 8 nucleotides match TRBD1. The CDR3 loop spans 17 amino acids. Germline V gives CDR1 LNHNV, CDR2 YYDKDF (reference sequence). V was pared by 6 bases and J by 0 bases, with 11 bases of the junction left unmatched. CDR3 bases: TGTGCCACCAGGTGGACAGGGCCCGACTATAGCACAGATACGCAGTATTTT. The encoded protein is CATRWTGPDYSTDTQYF.

In its sample, this clonotype was seen once. An end of the junction does not agree with germline; a read error may underlie this. The chain has TRBV29-1 and TRBJ1-1, with 7 bases lining up with TRBD1. The CDR3 spans 15 residues. Germline V gene data show CDR1 as SQVTM and CDR2 as ANQGSEA. Written as DNA, the CDR3 is TGCAGCGTTGTGACAGGGTCCCCCTTTAACACTGAACCTTTCTTT. It specifies CSVVTGSPFNTEPFF.